This TCR beta chain was captured by sequencing in a study of blood T cell repertoires in COVID-19. Produced via immunoSEQ multiplex PCR; TCRdb's table is partial and in-frame only. The sample gives a few hundred thousand clones, 80% to 90% of which show up once; around 0.8% is in the top ten. The germline V gene has CDR1 MGHRA and CDR2 YSYEKL. CDR3 size: 16 residues. V dropped 6 bases and J dropped 3; count of bases not matched to a gene: 11. Sequenced input: peripheral blood. The gene calls are TRBV4-1 and TRBJ2-3, with TRBD2 matching over 8 bases. The receptor's source is a man between 25 and 39 years old with acute or convalescent COVID-19. The CDR3 bases are TGCGCCAGCAGTCCCGGACTAGCTCGAGGTACAGATACGCAGTATTTT. This codes for CASSPGLARGTDTQYF.